What follows describes a single T cell receptor (beta chain). The data were obtained in a study of blood T cell repertoires in COVID-19. On the study more broadly: The United States, Italy and Spain supplied acute and convalescent COVID-19 samples.

The V and J ends lost 6 bases and 0 bases, in that order; junction bases with no gene match: 7. The CDR3 length is 15 residues. CDR1 is MDHEN, CDR2 SYDVKM, per germline. Only in-frame clones appear in the TCRdb table, and some are missing; sequencing was by immunoSEQ multiplex PCR. The table shows fewer than 250,000 clones, with 65% to 80% occurring only once. V gene TRBV28 combines with J gene TRBJ1-1; 7 bases are a match to TRBD1. This TCR came from a woman aged 50 to 65 with acute or convalescent COVID-19. The sequenced material came from peripheral blood. CDR3 sequence (DNA): TGTGCCAGCAGCCGGGGACAGCTCATGAACACTGAAGCTTTCTTT. Amino acid sequence: CASSRGQLMNTEAFF.